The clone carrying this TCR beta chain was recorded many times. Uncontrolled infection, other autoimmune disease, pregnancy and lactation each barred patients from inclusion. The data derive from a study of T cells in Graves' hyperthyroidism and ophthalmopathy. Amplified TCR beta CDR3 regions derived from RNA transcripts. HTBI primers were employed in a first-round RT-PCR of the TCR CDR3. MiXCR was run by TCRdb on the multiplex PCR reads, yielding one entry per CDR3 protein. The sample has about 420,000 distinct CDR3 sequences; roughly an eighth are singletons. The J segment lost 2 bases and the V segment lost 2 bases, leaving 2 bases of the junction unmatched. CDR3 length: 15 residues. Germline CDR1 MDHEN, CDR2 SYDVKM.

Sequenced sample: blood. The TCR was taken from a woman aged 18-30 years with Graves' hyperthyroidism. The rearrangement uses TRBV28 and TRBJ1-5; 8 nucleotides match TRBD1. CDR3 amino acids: CASSLADRGNQPQHF. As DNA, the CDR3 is TGTGCCAGCAGTTTAGCGGACAGGGGCAATCAGCCCCAGCATTTT.